The rows below give T cell receptor beta chains drawn from one sample of a study of T cell responses to AZD1222 COVID-19 vaccine. The data were produced by immunoSEQ multiplex PCR, yet TCRdb's version contains in-frame clones alone and is incomplete. The profile shows more than 75,000 clones, roughly 80% of them singletons. Specimen: peripheral blood, collected 28 days after the second AZD1222 dose. These receptors came from an adult who received the AZD1222 COVID-19 vaccine. Both conserved end residues are part of each CDR3. D genes are given only for firm matches. Part of the rows lack a size; the others show once, few, many or a class for expanded clones.

d_gene: .
abundance: .
j_gene: TRBJ2-7
v_gene: TRBV11-3
CDR3aa: CASSLGTPPYEQYF
CDR3nt: TGTGCCAGCAGCCTGGGGACACCTCCCTACGAGCAGTACTTC

d_gene: .
abundance: once
j_gene: TRBJ1-2
v_gene: TRBV18
CDR3aa: CASSPGAANYGYTF
CDR3nt: TGTGCCAGCTCACCAGGGGCGGCAAACTATGGCTACACCTTC

d_gene: .
abundance: .
j_gene: TRBJ2-1
v_gene: TRBV19
CDR3aa: CASTTAGHYNEQFF
CDR3nt: TGTGCCAGTACAACAGCGGGACACTACAATGAGCAGTTCTTC

d_gene: TRBD1
abundance: .
j_gene: TRBJ2-4
v_gene: TRBV15
CDR3aa: CATSRDPGQGQNIQYF
CDR3nt: TGTGCCACCAGCAGAGACCCGGGACAGGGCCAAAACATTCAGTACTTC

d_gene: .
abundance: .
j_gene: TRBJ1-1
v_gene: TRBV7-3
CDR3aa: CASSLAHRDAEAFF
CDR3nt: TGTGCCAGCAGCTTAGCCCACAGGGATGCTGAAGCTTTCTTT

d_gene: .
abundance: .
j_gene: TRBJ2-7
v_gene: TRBV21-1
CDR3aa: CASSKWEQGAYEQYF
CDR3nt: TGTGCCAGCAGCAAGTGGGAGCAGGGGGCTTACGAGCAGTACTTC

d_gene: .
abundance: .
j_gene: TRBJ1-5
v_gene: TRBV10-3
CDR3aa: CAIGQGEKQPQHF
CDR3nt: TGTGCCATCGGGCAGGGAGAAAAACAGCCCCAGCATTTT

d_gene: .
abundance: .
j_gene: TRBJ2-3
v_gene: TRBV12-3/TRBV12-4
CDR3aa: CASTRGDTQYF
CDR3nt: TGTGCCAGCACCCGAGGGGATACGCAGTATTTT

d_gene: .
abundance: .
j_gene: TRBJ1-3
v_gene: TRBV9
CDR3aa: CASSVLPGSSSGNTIYF
CDR3nt: TGTGCCAGCAGCGTCCTTCCGGGCAGTTCCTCTGGAAACACCATATATTTT

d_gene: .
abundance: .
j_gene: TRBJ2-7
v_gene: TRBV11-2
CDR3aa: CASSSTEYEQYF
CDR3nt: TGTGCCAGCAGCTCGACTGAATACGAGCAGTACTTC

d_gene: .
abundance: .
j_gene: TRBJ1-2
v_gene: TRBV3-1/TRBV3-2
CDR3aa: CASSPSGDYGYTF
CDR3nt: TGTGCCAGCAGCCCGTCAGGGGACTATGGCTACACCTTC

d_gene: TRBD1
abundance: .
j_gene: TRBJ2-1
v_gene: TRBV6-5
CDR3aa: CASKKGQGGYNEQFF
CDR3nt: TGTGCCAGCAAGAAGGGACAGGGGGGCTACAATGAGCAGTTCTTC

d_gene: .
abundance: .
j_gene: TRBJ2-7
v_gene: TRBV3-1/TRBV3-2
CDR3aa: CASSPPAGYEQYF
CDR3nt: TGTGCCAGCAGCCCTCCGGCCGGTTACGAGCAGTACTTC

d_gene: TRBD1
abundance: .
j_gene: TRBJ1-3
v_gene: TRBV10-3
CDR3aa: CAISPLGGQGASGNTIYF
CDR3nt: TGTGCCATCAGTCCACTAGGTGGACAGGGGGCCTCTGGAAACACCATATATTTT

d_gene: .
abundance: once
j_gene: TRBJ2-7
v_gene: TRBV11-2
CDR3aa: CASRGEVYEQYF
CDR3nt: TGTGCCAGCAGGGGTGAGGTCTACGAGCAGTACTTC

d_gene: .
abundance: .
j_gene: TRBJ2-3
v_gene: TRBV30
CDR3aa: CAWSGIASTDTQYF
CDR3nt: TGTGCCTGGAGTGGAATCGCTAGCACAGATACGCAGTATTTT

d_gene: .
abundance: .
j_gene: TRBJ2-5
v_gene: TRBV7-8
CDR3aa: CASSAPVWGETQYF
CDR3nt: TGTGCCAGCAGCGCCCCTGTCTGGGGTGAGACCCAGTACTTC

d_gene: .
abundance: .
j_gene: TRBJ1-2
v_gene: TRBV28
CDR3aa: CASSLNYGYTF
CDR3nt: TGTGCCAGCAGTTTAAACTATGGCTACACCTTC

d_gene: .
abundance: once
j_gene: TRBJ2-1
v_gene: TRBV14
CDR3aa: CASSQDLWNEQFF
CDR3nt: TGTGCCAGCAGCCAAGATCTTTGGAATGAGCAGTTCTTC

d_gene: .
abundance: few
j_gene: TRBJ1-6
v_gene: TRBV11-2
CDR3aa: CASSSSINSPLHF
CDR3nt: TGTGCCAGCAGCTCCTCTATAAATTCACCCCTCCACTTT

d_gene: .
abundance: .
j_gene: TRBJ1-1
v_gene: TRBV19
CDR3aa: CASSIVPATGRTEAFF
CDR3nt: TGTGCCAGTAGTATCGTCCCCGCTACAGGGAGGACTGAAGCTTTCTTT

d_gene: .
abundance: .
j_gene: TRBJ2-7
v_gene: TRBV5-8
CDR3aa: CASSLSIGTYEQYF
CDR3nt: TGTGCCAGCAGCCTCTCTATCGGCACCTACGAGCAGTACTTC

d_gene: TRBD1
abundance: .
j_gene: TRBJ1-1
v_gene: TRBV28
CDR3aa: CASSPYRSDRGRLAFF
CDR3nt: TGTGCCAGCAGTCCATATAGATCGGACAGGGGGCGCTTAGCTTTCTTT

d_gene: TRBD1
abundance: .
j_gene: TRBJ2-3
v_gene: TRBV19
CDR3aa: CAVRDRGSDTQYF
CDR3nt: TGTGCCGTCCGGGACAGGGGTTCAGATACGCAGTATTTT

d_gene: .
abundance: .
j_gene: TRBJ1-2
v_gene: TRBV19
CDR3aa: CASSMTGPNYGYTF
CDR3nt: TGTGCCAGTAGTATGACAGGCCCTAACTATGGCTACACCTTC

d_gene: .
abundance: .
j_gene: TRBJ1-6
v_gene: TRBV28
CDR3aa: CASSFGGFGSPLHF
CDR3nt: TGTGCCAGCAGTTTCGGGGGGTTTGGTTCACCCCTCCACTTT